The entry below describes one T cell receptor beta chain. The data were obtained in a study of T cell changes during pregnancy in multiple sclerosis. Germline lookup yields CDR1 SNHLY and CDR2 FYNNEI. The CDR3 contains 13 residues. The trim removed 4 bases at V and 3 bases at J, leaving 1 base unmatched. The table came from immunoSEQ multiplex PCR; TCRdb's copy has only in-frame clones and leaves some out. Among about 39,000 clones, roughly 94% were seen once, and the ten largest hold approximately 1.7%. The genes are TRBV2 and TRBJ1-2; TRBD1 agrees at 8 bases. This TCR was sampled from a female donor with multiple sclerosis, enrolled in a pregnancy study. This specimen consisted of peripheral blood, obtained in the third trimester of pregnancy. In DNA form, the CDR3 reads TGTGCCAGCAGTGGACAGGGGTACTATGGCTACACCTTC. Translating gives CASSGQGYYGYTF.